This T cell receptor (beta chain) was captured in a study of read filtering for tumor transcriptome and immune sequencing. Study-wide points: The sorted CD138-negative fraction was a mixed bone marrow immune population, not purified T cells.

CDR3 length equals 13 residues. CDR1 and CDR2 from the germline V gene are SGHRS and YFSETQ. Trimming left V 3 bases short and J 6 bases short, with 13 bases between. The library was built from around 380 ng RNA with molecular barcoded adaptors for alpha/delta and beta/gamma chains. TCRdb used MiXCR to reprocess the reads, holding one entry per CDR3 protein. The table lists tens of thousands of distinct CDR3 sequences, 14% of them singletons. This clonotype was seen repeatedly, ten times or more. What it binds is unknown. V gene TRBV5-1 combines with J gene TRBJ2-7; tentative D call: TRBD1 (6 bases). The sequence came from a donor at least 40 years old with multiple myeloma. Material: a population of CD138-negative cells sorted from bone marrow. CDR3 DNA: TGCGCCAGCAGCTCCAACACAGGGAGCGAGCAGTACTTC. This codes for CASSSNTGSEQYF. Supplemented by reference TRBV5-1 and TRBJ2-7, the full variable domain reads KAGVTQTPRYLIKTRGQQVTLSCSPISGHRSVSWYQQTPGQGLQFLFEYFSETQRNKGNFPGRFSGRQFSNSRSEMNVSTLELGDSALYLCASSSNTGSEQYFGPGTRLTVT.